The 30 T cell receptor beta chains in this list originate from one sample, sequenced in a study of human T cells and chemical hapten exposure. TCRdb reprocessed the RACE reads via MiXCR and lists one record per CDR3 protein. The top ten hold roughly 3.5% of the sample, which has tens of thousands of distinct CDR3 sequences, roughly 8.8% seen once. Described time point: pre-sensitization, week 0. Noted treatment: therapeutic diphenylcyclopropenone sensitization with weekly scalp DPC. This specimen was whole blood, taken in connection with sensitization to the hapten diphenylcyclopropenone (DPC). Receptors were obtained from a woman aged 40 to 55 with alopecia areata. Some clones in this sample may be carry-over from other donors' samples.

This clonotype was detected only a few times. The chain has TRBV15 and TRBJ2-7; D is perhaps TRBD1 or TRBD2 (5 bases each). The CDR3 loop spans 13 amino acids. Per germline, CDR1 LNHNV and CDR2 YYDKDF (reference sequence). Trimming took 6 bases from V and 9 from J, leaving 18 bases between them. The chain's CDR3 is CATRRAWTPGQYF. The CDR3 bases are TGTGCCACCAGGCGGGCCTGGACACCGGGGCAGTACTTC.

As to this clonotype: Relative to the germline gene, one junction end is altered; a read error may explain this. This rearrangement joins TRBV12-3 or TRBV12-4 to TRBJ1-1; tentative D call: TRBD1 (5 bases). The CDR3 spans 13 residues. CDR3 sequence: CTSLPGAGTEAFF. CDR3 bases: TGTACCAGCCTTCCCGGGGCAGGGACTGAAGCTTTCTTT.

This clonotype has a count of ten or more. The chain has TRBV12-3 or TRBV12-4 and TRBJ2-3; D is ambiguous. The CDR3 is made up of 11 amino acids. The V gene lost 7 bases and the J gene lost 3 bases, with 5 bases spanning the gap. The CDR3 is CASTKTDTQYF. CDR3 DNA sequence: TGTGCCAGCACTAAAACAGATACGCAGTATTTT.

At least ten counts were recorded for this clonotype. This rearrangement joins TRBV12-3 or TRBV12-4 to TRBJ1-4, with D perhaps matching TRBD1 (6 bases). The CDR3 totals 14 residues. V was pared by 2 bases and J by 11 bases, with 15 bases between. This CDR3 is CASSLRGLLRKLFF. The DNA for the CDR3 is TGTGCCAGCAGTTTACGGGGGCTACTTAGGAAACTGTTTTTT.

The table lists this clonotype with many counts. The chain couples TRBV7-9 to TRBJ2-3; 11 bases align to TRBD2. CDR1 is SEHNR, CDR2 FQNEAQ, per germline (reference sequence). Trimming cost V 2 bases and J 1 base; bases outside gene matches: 5. CDR3 length: 17 amino acids. This CDR3 is CASSLTDSGGGTDTQYF. CDR3 bases: TGTGCCAGCAGCTTAACGGATAGCGGGGGGGGCACAGATACGCAGTATTTT.

Ten or more counts support this clonotype. This rearrangement joins TRBV11-2 to TRBJ2-5, with D possibly called TRBD1 or TRBD2 (5 bases each). Trimming shortened V by 1 base and J by 2 bases, and 5 bases separated the two germline ends. The length of the CDR3 is 13 residues. Germline V gene sequence: CDR1 SGHAT, CDR2 FQNNGV. DNA of the CDR3: TGTGCCAGCAGCTTAGGGGGGCAAGAGACCCAGTACTTC. It codes for CASSLGGQETQYF.

The chain joins TRBV30 to TRBJ1-6; TRBD1 aligns across 7 bases. Germline CDR1 GTSNPN, CDR2 SVGIG (reference sequence). This CDR3 contains 13 residues. With 5 bases clipped from V and 5 bases from J, the junction kept 3 bases outside the gene matches. The DNA for the CDR3 is TGTGCCTGGGCCGGGACAGATAATTCACCCCTCCACTTT. This codes for CAWAGTDNSPLHF.

A few counts support this clonotype. V and J are TRBV29-1 and TRBJ2-1, with TRBD2 matching over 8 bases. The CDR3 length is 14 residues. J was trimmed by 7 bases and V by 7 bases; bases with no gene match: 12. CDR1 and CDR2 from the germline V gene are SQVTM and ANQGSEA. CDR3 in DNA: TGCAGCGACAACGGGGGGGCAATCGGAAATGAGCAGTTCTTC. It specifies CSDNGGAIGNEQFF.

This clonotype was found once. Germline is not matched at one junction end, which may reflect a read error. This rearrangement joins TRBV7-3 to TRBJ2-5, with 12 bases matching TRBD2. The CDR3 contains 15 residues. Germline V gene data show CDR1 as SGHTA and CDR2 as FQGTGA. The CDR3 nucleotides are TGTGCCGGCAGCGTACTAGCGGGGGGCCACGAGACCCAGTACTTC. This codes for CAGSVLAGGHETQYF.

CDR3 loop: CSVDRGGAYNEQFF. For the CDR3, the DNA is TGCAGTGTCGACAGGGGCGGGGCATACAATGAGCAGTTCTTC. The chain links TRBV20-1 to TRBJ2-1; 8 bases match TRBD1. The V gene's germline CDR1 is DFQATT and CDR2 SNEGSKA (reference sequence). J was trimmed by 4 bases and V by 7 bases; bases with no gene match: 9. This CDR3 has 14 amino acids.

This clonotype was seen at least ten times. The rearrangement joins TRBV6-6 to TRBJ2-5, with TRBD1 matching 7 bases. V was clipped by 2 bases and J by 5 bases; unmatched bases: 5. The CDR3 runs to 14 residues. The germline V gene has CDR1 MNHNY and CDR2 SVGAGI (reference sequence). The CDR3 is CASSYEGGSETQYF. The CDR3 region has the DNA TGTGCCAGCAGTTACGAAGGGGGCTCGGAGACCCAGTACTTC.

This clonotype was observed a few times. This rearrangement joins TRBV28 to TRBJ1-2; TRBD1 matches 9 bases. This CDR3 has 17 residues. With V trimmed by 6 bases and J by 5 bases, 16 bases remained unmatched. The germline V gene encodes CDR1 MDHEN and CDR2 SYDVKM. The chain's CDR3 is CASRDGTGRKNKYGYTF. CDR3 nucleotide sequence: TGTGCCAGCAGGGATGGGACAGGGAGAAAGAATAAATATGGCTACACCTTC.

This clonotype was observed at least ten times. The CDR3 DNA reads TGTGCCAGCAGCTTCCAGGGGGGGTGGTCCTACAATGAGCAGTTCTTC. It yields the protein CASSFQGGWSYNEQFF. J is TRBJ2-1 and V is TRBV7-2, with D possibly called TRBD1 or TRBD2 (7 bases each). CDR3 size: 16 residues. Per germline, CDR1 SGHTA and CDR2 FQGNSA. V lost 3 bases to trimming and J lost 1 base, with 13 bases between them.

This clonotype was picked up a small number of times. The gene calls are TRBV3-1 and TRBJ2-1; D is unresolved. CDR1 and CDR2 (germline): LGHDT, YNNKEL (reference sequence). V lost 0 bases to trimming and J lost 1 base, with 4 bases between them. CDR3 length equals 14 residues. The CDR3 DNA follows: TGTGCCAGCAGCCAAGATATGTCCTACAATGAGCAGTTCTTC. Encoded protein: CASSQDMSYNEQFF.

This clonotype has a handful of counts. The rearrangement links TRBV28 to TRBJ1-2; D is undetermined. This CDR3 is built from 14 residues. Trimming pared 8 bases from V and 6 bases from J, leaving 19 bases between. Germline CDR1 is MDHEN and CDR2 is SYDVKM. The CDR3: CASLMDGGFHGYTF. In DNA, the CDR3 is TGTGCCAGCCTTATGGACGGTGGTTTCCATGGCTACACCTTC.

This clonotype was seen ten or more times. The CDR3 DNA reads TGTGCCAGCACCAAGGCGGGGAATAGCAATCAGCCCCAGCATTTT. Translated: CASTKAGNSNQPQHF. The rearrangement joins TRBV6-2 or TRBV6-3 to TRBJ1-5, with D unresolved. Per germline, CDR1 MNHEY and CDR2 SVGEGT. CDR3 length: 15 amino acids. V was clipped by 7 bases and J by 0 bases, with 13 bases between them.

This clonotype has just a few counts. The chain is built from TRBV3-1 and TRBJ1-6; 7 bases match TRBD1. The CDR3 contains 15 residues. The V and J ends lost 7 bases and 4 bases, in that order; junction bases with no gene match: 7. Germline CDR1 and CDR2: LGHDT and YNNKEL (reference sequence). As DNA, the CDR3 is TGTGCCAGCACCCGACAGGGAGATTATAATTCACCCCTCCACTTT. As protein: CASTRQGDYNSPLHF.

This clonotype appeared a few times. The chain joins TRBV4-3 to TRBJ2-3, with D uncertain. This CDR3 comprises 14 residues. V lost 1 base to trimming and J lost 4 bases, with 9 bases between them. CDR1 and CDR2 (germline): LGHNA, YSLEER. CDR3 nucleotide sequence: TGCGCCAGCAGCCAAGGTTTCGTTCCAGATACGCAGTATTTT. This translates into CASSQGFVPDTQYF.

This chain connects TRBV30 to TRBJ1-2, with TRBD1 matching 10 bases. The CDR3 covers 13 residues. J was trimmed by 6 bases and V by 3 bases; bases with no gene match: 4. Germline loops: CDR1 GTSNPN, CDR2 SVGIG (reference sequence). The CDR3, as DNA: TGTGCCTGGAGCAGGGGGACAGGGGATGGCTACACCTTC. It yields the protein CAWSRGTGDGYTF. Full variable domain (outside the CDR3, taken from reference TRBV30 and TRBJ1-2): SQTIHQWPATLVQPVGSPLSLECTVEGTSNPNLYWYRQAAGRGLQLLFYSVGIGQISSEVPQNLSASRPQDRQFILSSKKLLLSDSGFYLCAWSRGTGDGYTFGSGTRLTVV.

This clonotype appeared many times. The chain links TRBV19 to TRBJ1-1, with a weak D call TRBD1 (5 bases). V shed 3 bases and J shed 7 bases, with 9 bases lying between them. Germline V gives CDR1 LNHDA, CDR2 SQIVND (reference sequence). The CDR3 runs to 12 residues. The CDR3 spells CASSIWGNEAFF. The CDR3 region has the DNA TGTGCCAGTAGTATCTGGGGGAATGAAGCTTTCTTT.

This clonotype appeared many times. The chain has TRBV6-4 and TRBJ2-4, with 13 bases matching TRBD2. The CDR3 runs to 15 residues. V gave up 3 bases and J gave up 7 bases; unmatched junction bases: 3. The V gene's germline CDR1 is MRHNA and CDR2 SNTAGT. CDR3 nucleotides: TGTGCCAGCAGTGAACTAGCGGGGGGGATGAACATTCAGTACTTC. Translating gives CASSELAGGMNIQYF.

Only a few counts were recorded for this clonotype. The chain is built from TRBV20-1 and TRBJ2-3; a possible D gene is TRBD2 (5 bases). The germline gives CDR1 DFQATT, CDR2 SNEGSKA (reference sequence). The CDR3 has 15 residues. V shed 3 bases and J shed 0 bases, with 13 bases lying between them. The CDR3 region has the DNA TGCAGTGCTAGCTCCCTAGCCCATAGCACAGATACGCAGTATTTT. This gives the protein CSASSLAHSTDTQYF.

This clonotype was recorded a few times. V is TRBV7-9 and J is TRBJ1-4; D is unresolved. This CDR3 has 14 residues. Germline assignment: CDR1 SEHNR and CDR2 FQNEAQ (reference sequence). Trimming left V 3 bases short and J 6 bases short, with 11 bases between. The CDR3 loop reads CASSLVTFDEKLFF. The CDR3 DNA sequence: TGTGCCAGCAGCTTGGTGACCTTCGATGAAAAACTGTTTTTT.

This clonotype was recorded many times. This chain uses TRBV7-9 with TRBJ2-7, with D possibly TRBD1 on 6 matching bases. The germline V gene has CDR1 SEHNR and CDR2 FQNEAQ (reference sequence). This CDR3 region has 15 residues. V was trimmed by 5 bases and J by 6 bases, leaving 20 bases between them. CDR3 nucleotide sequence: TGTGCCAGCAGCCCCAGGGGAACAGGGATGGGCGAGCAGTACTTC. Its protein is CASSPRGTGMGEQYF.

This clonotype was counted a few times. The V call is TRBV13, the J call TRBJ1-1; 7 bases agree with TRBD1. Germline CDR1 and CDR2: PRHDT and FYEKMQ (reference sequence). V dropped 1 base and J dropped 11; count of bases not matched to a gene: 16. There are 16 residues in the CDR3. The CDR3 loop is CASSLDPRQGGWRAFF. The CDR3 DNA reads as TGTGCCAGCAGCTTAGACCCTAGACAGGGAGGTTGGCGGGCTTTCTTT.

The chain joins TRBV6-5 to TRBJ1-4; a weak D match, TRBD1 (6 bases). V lost 5 bases and J lost 0, with 16 bases in between. Germline loops: CDR1 MNHEY, CDR2 SVGAGI. The CDR3 consists of 17 residues. The CDR3 nucleotides read TGTGCCAGCAGTCGCCAGGGGACAAGAGCAACTAATGAAAAACTGTTTTTT. This translates into CASSRQGTRATNEKLFF.

This clonotype was observed many times. J is TRBJ2-3 and V is TRBV7-9; D unresolved. From germline, CDR1 is SEHNR and CDR2 FQNEAQ (reference sequence). With 4 bases removed from V and 6 bases from J, the gap between germline ends came to 2 bases. The length of the CDR3 is 10 residues. CDR3 residues: CASSWDTQYF. Written as DNA, the CDR3 is TGTGCCAGCAGCTGGGATACGCAGTATTTT.

The sample holds many counts of this clonotype. The J gene is TRBJ1-1, the V gene TRBV12-3 or TRBV12-4; 9 nucleotides line up with TRBD1. The V gene end was trimmed by 3 bases and the J gene end by 5 bases; junction bases not matched to a gene: 4. The CDR3 contains 14 residues. The CDR3 DNA is TGTGCCAGCAGTTTCGACAGGGGGAGAACTGAAGCTTTCTTT. Translating gives CASSFDRGRTEAFF.

The sample holds many counts of this clonotype. The chain recombines TRBV9 with TRBJ1-3; D remains unclear. The V end was cut by 1 base, the J end by 1 base, with 6 bases between. The CDR3 totals 14 residues. The germline V gene encodes CDR1 SGDLS and CDR2 YYNGEE. The CDR3 nucleotides read TGTGCCAGCAGCGTACTGGGTTCTGGAAACACCATATATTTT. This codes for CASSVLGSGNTIYF. The full variable domain, rest sourced from reference TRBV9 and TRBJ1-3, is DSGVTQTPKHLITATGQRVTLRCSPRSGDLSVYWYQQSLDQGLQFLIQYYNGEERAKGNILERFSAQQFPDLHSELNLSSLELGDSALYFCASSVLGSGNTIYFGEGSWLTVV.

In this sample, this clonotype turned up many times. The chain carries TRBV7-9 and TRBJ1-6; the match to TRBD1 covers 8 bases. The CDR3 covers 17 residues. The V gene end was trimmed by 5 bases and the J gene end by 7 bases; junction bases not matched to a gene: 13. Germline-derived CDR1 and CDR2 are SEHNR and FQNEAQ (reference sequence). Here the CDR3 reads CASSLDGAGGTNSPLHF. For the CDR3, the DNA is TGTGCCAGCAGCCTCGACGGGGCAGGGGGCACGAATTCACCCCTCCACTTT.